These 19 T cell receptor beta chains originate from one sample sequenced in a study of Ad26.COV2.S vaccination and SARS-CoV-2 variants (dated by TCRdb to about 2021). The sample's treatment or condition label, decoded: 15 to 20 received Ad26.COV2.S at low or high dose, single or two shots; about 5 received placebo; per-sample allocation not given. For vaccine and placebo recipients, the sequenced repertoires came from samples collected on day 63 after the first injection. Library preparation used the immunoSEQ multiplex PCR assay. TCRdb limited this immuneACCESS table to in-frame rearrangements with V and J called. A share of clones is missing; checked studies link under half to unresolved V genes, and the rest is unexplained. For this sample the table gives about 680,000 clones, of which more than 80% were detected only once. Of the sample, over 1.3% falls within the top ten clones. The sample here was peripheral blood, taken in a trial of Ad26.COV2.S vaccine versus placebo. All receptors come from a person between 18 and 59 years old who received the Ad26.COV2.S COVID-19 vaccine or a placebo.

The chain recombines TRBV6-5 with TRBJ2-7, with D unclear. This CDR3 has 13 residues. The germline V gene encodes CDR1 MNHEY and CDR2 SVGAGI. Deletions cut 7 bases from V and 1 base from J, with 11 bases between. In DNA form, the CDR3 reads TGTGCCAGCACCCCTCCTGGGTCCTACGAGCAGTACTTC. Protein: CASTPPGSYEQYF.

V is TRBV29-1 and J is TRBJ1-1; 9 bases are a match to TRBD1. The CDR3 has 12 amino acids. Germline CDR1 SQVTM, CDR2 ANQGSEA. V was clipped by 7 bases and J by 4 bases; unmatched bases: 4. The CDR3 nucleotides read TGCAGCGCCGCACAGGGGGCCACTGAAGCTTTCTTT. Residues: CSAAQGATEAFF.

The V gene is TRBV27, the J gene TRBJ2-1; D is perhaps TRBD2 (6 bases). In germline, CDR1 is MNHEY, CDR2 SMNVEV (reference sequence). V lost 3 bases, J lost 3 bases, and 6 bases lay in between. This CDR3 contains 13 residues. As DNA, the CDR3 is TGTGCCAGCAGTTTCGGGGGCTACAATGAGCAGTTCTTC. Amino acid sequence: CASSFGGYNEQFF.

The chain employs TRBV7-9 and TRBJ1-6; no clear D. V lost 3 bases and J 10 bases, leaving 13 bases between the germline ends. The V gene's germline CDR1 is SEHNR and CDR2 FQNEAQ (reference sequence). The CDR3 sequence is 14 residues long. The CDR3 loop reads CASSFTSLGSPLHF. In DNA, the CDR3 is TGTGCCAGCAGCTTCACCTCACTGGGCTCACCCCTCCACTTT.

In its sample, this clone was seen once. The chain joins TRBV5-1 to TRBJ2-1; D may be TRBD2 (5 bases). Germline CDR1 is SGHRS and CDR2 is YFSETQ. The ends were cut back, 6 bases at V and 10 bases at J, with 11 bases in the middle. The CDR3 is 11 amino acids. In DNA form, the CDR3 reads TGCGCCAGCAAAGGGAGTTGGGAGCAGTTCTTC. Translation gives CASKGSWEQFF. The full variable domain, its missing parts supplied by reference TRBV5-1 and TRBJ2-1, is KAGVTQTPRYLIKTRGQQVTLSCSPISGHRSVSWYQQTPGQGLQFLFEYFSETQRNKGNFPGRFSGRQFSNSRSEMNVSTLELGDSALYLCASKGSWEQFFGPGTRLTVL.

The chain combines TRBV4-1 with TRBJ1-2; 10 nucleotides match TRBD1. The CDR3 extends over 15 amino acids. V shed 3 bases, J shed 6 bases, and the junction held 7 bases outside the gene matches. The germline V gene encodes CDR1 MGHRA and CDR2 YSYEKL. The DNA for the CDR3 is TGCGCCAGCAGCCACATGGACAGGGGGGAACATGGCTACACCTTC. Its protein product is CASSHMDRGEHGYTF.

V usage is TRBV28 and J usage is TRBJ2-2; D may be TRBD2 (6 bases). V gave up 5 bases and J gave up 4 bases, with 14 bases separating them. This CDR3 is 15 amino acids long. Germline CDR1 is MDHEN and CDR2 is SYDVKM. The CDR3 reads CASSPPEGATGELFF. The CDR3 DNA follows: TGTGCCAGCAGTCCCCCGGAGGGAGCCACCGGGGAGCTGTTTTTT.

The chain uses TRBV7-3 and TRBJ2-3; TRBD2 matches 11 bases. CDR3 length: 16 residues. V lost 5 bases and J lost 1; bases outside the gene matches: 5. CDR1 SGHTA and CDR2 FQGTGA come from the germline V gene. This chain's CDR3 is CASSPWTSGRTDTQYF. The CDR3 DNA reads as TGTGCCAGCAGCCCGTGGACTAGCGGGCGCACAGATACGCAGTATTTT.

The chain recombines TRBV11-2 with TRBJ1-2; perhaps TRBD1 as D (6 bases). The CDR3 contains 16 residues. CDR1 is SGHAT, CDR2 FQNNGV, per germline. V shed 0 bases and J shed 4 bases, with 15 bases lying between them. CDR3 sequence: CASSLDQQGYAYGYTF. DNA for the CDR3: TGTGCCAGCAGCTTAGATCAACAGGGTTATGCCTATGGCTACACCTTC.

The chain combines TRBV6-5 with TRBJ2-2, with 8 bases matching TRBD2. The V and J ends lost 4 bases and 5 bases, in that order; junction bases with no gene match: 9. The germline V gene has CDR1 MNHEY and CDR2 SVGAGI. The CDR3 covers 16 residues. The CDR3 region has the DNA TGTGCCAGCAGTTGGCTTCCGGGGGGGCAAACCGGGGAGCTGTTTTTT. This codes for CASSWLPGGQTGELFF.

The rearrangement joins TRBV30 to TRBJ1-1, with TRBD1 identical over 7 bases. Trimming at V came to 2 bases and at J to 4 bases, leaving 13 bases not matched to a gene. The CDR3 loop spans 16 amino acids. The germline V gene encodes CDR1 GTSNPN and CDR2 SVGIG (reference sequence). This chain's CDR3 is CAWSLRRQGVGTEAFF. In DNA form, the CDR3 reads TGTGCCTGGAGTTTAAGAAGACAGGGCGTCGGCACTGAAGCTTTCTTT.

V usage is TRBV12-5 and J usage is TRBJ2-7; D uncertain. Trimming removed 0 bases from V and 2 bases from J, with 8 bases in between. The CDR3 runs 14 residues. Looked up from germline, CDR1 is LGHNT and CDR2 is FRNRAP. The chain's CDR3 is CASGLVDTPYEQYF. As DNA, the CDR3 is TGTGCTAGTGGTTTGGTAGACACACCCTACGAGCAGTACTTC.

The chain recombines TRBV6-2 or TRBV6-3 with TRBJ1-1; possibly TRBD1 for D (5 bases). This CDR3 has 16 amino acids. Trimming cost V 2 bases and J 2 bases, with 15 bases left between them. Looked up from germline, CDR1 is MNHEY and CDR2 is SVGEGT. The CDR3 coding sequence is TGTGCCAGCAGTTACGCATTGGGGGGAGAAAACACTGAAGCTTTCTTT. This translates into CASSYALGGENTEAFF.

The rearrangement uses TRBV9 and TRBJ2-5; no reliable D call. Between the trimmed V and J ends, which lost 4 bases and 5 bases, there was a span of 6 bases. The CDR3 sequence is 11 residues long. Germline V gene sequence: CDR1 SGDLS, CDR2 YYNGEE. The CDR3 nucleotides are TGTGCCAGCAGCAGTGGGGAGACCCAGTACTTC. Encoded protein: CASSSGETQYF.

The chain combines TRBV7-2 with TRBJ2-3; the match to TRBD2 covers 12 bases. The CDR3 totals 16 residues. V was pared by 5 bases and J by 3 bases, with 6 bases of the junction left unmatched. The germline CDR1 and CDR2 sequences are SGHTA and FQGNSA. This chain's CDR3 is CASSPRLAGATDTQYF. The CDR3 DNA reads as TGTGCCAGCAGCCCGAGACTAGCGGGAGCGACAGATACGCAGTATTTT.

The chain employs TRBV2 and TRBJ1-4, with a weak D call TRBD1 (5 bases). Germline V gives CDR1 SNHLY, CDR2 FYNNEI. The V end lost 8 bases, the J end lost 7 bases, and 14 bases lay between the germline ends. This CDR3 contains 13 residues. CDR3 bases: TGTGCCAGCGGCGCCGCCAGGGTTGAAAAACTGTTTTTT. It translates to CASGAARVEKLFF.

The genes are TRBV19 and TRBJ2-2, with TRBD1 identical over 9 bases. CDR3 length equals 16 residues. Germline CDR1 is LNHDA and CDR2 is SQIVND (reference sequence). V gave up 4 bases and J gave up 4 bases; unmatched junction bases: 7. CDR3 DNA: TGTGCCAGTAGTAAACAGGGGGCGCGATCCACCGGGGAGCTGTTTTTT. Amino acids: CASSKQGARSTGELFF.

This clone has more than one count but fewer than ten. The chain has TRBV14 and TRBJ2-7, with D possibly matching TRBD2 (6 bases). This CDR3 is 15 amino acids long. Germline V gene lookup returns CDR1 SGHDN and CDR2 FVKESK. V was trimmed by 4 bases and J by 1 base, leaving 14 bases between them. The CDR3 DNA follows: TGTGCCAGCAGCCGACAAAGCGGGCTTTCCTACGAGCAGTACTTC. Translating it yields CASSRQSGLSYEQYF.

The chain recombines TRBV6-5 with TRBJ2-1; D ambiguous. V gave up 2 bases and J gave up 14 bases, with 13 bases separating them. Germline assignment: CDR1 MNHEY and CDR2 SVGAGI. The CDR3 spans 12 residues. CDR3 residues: CASSYGQDREFF. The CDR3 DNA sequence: TGTGCCAGCAGTTACGGTCAGGACCGAGAGTTCTTC.